This T cell receptor beta chain was identified during a study of blood T cells in healthy people across ages. Through a sample-barcoded 5' primer and a J-beta primer mix, a second PCR was run for roughly 7 to 12 cycles. In TCRdb, the 5' RACE reads were re-called with MiXCR into one record per CDR3 protein. The data hold more than 750,000 distinct CDR3 sequences, with around 29% observed a single time. The J segment lost 5 bases and the V segment lost 4 bases, leaving 15 bases of the junction unmatched. The CDR3 spans 18 residues. Per germline, CDR1 MDHEN and CDR2 SYDVKM. The same sample was also used in a study of T cells of mothers and their children. From that second work: Approximately 3 million TCR beta reads per child versus over 9 million per mother. Clones that were microchimeric and persistent were not detected among T cells.

The receptor comes from a woman between 40 and 50 years old in good health. Sequenced input: blood. This chain joins TRBV28 and TRBJ2-5, with 11 bases aligning to TRBD1. The chain's CDR3 is CASSSPFAGQGAGETQYF. The CDR3, as DNA: TGTGCCAGCAGTTCCCCCTTTGCCGGACAGGGGGCGGGGGAGACCCAGTACTTC. Filled out from reference TRBV28 and TRBJ2-5, the complete variable domain reads DVKVTQSSRYLVKRTGEKVFLECVQDMDHENMFWYRQDPGLGLRLIYFSYDVKMKEKGDIPEGYSVSREKKERFSLILESASTNQTSMYLCASSSPFAGQGAGETQYFGPGTRLLVL.